This paragraph covers one T cell receptor beta chain sequence. Data came from immunoSEQ multiplex PCR; TCRdb stores just in-frame clones and leaves some out. The sample records approximately 100,000 clones, approximately 92% being singletons. This sample is part of a study of siplizumab effects on memory and regulatory T cells. CDR3 size: 18 residues. V was clipped by 3 bases and J by 3 bases; unmatched bases: 12. In germline, CDR1 is SNHLY, CDR2 FYNNEI. Sequencing input: CD4+ T cells sorted from blood. The TCR was taken from a human donor in good health. Some clones in this sample may be carry-over from other donors' samples. This chain uses TRBV2 with TRBJ2-7; 12 nucleotides align to TRBD2. CDR3 residues: CASSDELAGGGFRYEQYF. Here the CDR3 DNA reads TGTGCCAGCAGTGACGAACTAGCGGGAGGAGGGTTTCGCTACGAGCAGTACTTC.